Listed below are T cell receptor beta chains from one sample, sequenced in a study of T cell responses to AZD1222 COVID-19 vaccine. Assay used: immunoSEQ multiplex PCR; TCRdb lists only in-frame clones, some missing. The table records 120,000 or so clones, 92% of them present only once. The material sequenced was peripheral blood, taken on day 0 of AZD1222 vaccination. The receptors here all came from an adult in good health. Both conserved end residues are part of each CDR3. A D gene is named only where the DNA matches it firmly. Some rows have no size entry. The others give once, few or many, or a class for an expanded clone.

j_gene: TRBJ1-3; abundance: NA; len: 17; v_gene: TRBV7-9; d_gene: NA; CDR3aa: CASSSLKSSAPGNTIYF; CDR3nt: TGTGCCAGCAGCTCCCTCAAATCGTCGGCTCCTGGAAACACCATATATTTT
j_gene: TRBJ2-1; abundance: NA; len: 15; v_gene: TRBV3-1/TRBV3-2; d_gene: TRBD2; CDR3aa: CASSQEALAGVEQFF; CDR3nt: TGTGCCAGCAGCCAAGAAGCACTAGCGGGAGTGGAGCAGTTCTTC
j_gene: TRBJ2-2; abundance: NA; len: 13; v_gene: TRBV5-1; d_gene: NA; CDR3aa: CASSLRTTGELFF; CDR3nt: TGCGCCAGCAGCTTAAGGACCACCGGGGAGCTGTTTTTT
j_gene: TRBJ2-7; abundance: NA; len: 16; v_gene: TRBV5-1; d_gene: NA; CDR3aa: CASGPLGSGSSYEQYF; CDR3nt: TGCGCCAGCGGCCCCCTAGGGAGCGGAAGCTCCTACGAGCAGTACTTC
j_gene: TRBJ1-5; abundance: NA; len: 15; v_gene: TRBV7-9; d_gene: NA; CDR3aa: CASSANIGGPQPQHF; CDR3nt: TGTGCCAGCAGCGCCAATATCGGGGGACCCCAGCCCCAGCATTTT
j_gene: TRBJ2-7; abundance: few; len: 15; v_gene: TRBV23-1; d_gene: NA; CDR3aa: CASSPRGVPSYEQYF; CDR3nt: TGCGCCAGCAGTCCTCGAGGGGTACCTTCCTACGAGCAGTACTTC
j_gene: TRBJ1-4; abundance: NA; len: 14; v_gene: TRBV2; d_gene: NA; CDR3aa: CASRGGITNEKLFF; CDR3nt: TGTGCCAGCAGGGGGGGTATAACTAATGAAAAACTGTTTTTT
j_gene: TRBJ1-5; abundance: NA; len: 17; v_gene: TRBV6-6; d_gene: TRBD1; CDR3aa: CASSPKGGQGQNQPQHF; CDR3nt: TGTGCCAGCAGTCCTAAGGGCGGACAGGGGCAAAATCAGCCCCAGCATTTT
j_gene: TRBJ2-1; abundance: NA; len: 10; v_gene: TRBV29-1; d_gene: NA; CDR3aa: CSVAFHEQFF; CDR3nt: TGCAGCGTTGCGTTCCATGAGCAGTTCTTC
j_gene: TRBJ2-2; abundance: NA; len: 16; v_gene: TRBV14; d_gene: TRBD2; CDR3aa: CASSQLASGGTGELFF; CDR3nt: TGTGCCAGCAGCCAACTCGCTAGCGGGGGCACCGGGGAGCTGTTTTTT
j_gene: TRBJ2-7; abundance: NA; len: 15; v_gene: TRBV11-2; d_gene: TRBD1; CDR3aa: CASSLTLTGAYEQYF; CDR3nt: TGTGCCAGCAGCTTAACCCTGACAGGGGCCTACGAGCAGTACTTC
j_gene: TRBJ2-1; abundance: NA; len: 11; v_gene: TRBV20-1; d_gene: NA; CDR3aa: CSGMSGHEQFF; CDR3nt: TGCAGCGGTATGTCAGGGCATGAGCAGTTCTTC
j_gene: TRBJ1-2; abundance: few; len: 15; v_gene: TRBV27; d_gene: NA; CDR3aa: CASSFGGGASYGYTF; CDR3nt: TGTGCCAGCAGTTTTGGGGGGGGCGCGAGCTATGGCTACACCTTC
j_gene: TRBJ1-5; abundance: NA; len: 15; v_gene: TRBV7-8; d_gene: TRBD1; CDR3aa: CASSLAHRGNQPQHF; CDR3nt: TGTGCCAGCAGCTTAGCGCACAGGGGTAATCAGCCCCAGCATTTT
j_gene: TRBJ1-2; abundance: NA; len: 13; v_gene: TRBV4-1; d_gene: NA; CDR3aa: CASSQGPSRGYTF; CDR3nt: TGCGCCAGCAGCCAGGGACCGAGTCGGGGCTACACCTTC
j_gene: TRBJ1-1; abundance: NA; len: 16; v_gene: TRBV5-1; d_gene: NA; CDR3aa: CASSLGRSLGNTEAFF; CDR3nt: TGCGCCAGCAGCTTGGGACGGAGTTTGGGGAACACTGAAGCTTTCTTT
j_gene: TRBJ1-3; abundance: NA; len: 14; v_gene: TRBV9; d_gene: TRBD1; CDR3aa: CASSDGTGGNTIYF; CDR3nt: TGTGCCAGCAGCGACGGGACAGGGGGAAACACCATATATTTT
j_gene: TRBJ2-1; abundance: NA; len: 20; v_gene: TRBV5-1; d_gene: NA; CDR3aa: CASSLRAGTRGGRLYNEQFF; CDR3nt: TGCGCCAGCAGCTTGCGAGCCGGGACTAGAGGGGGCCGGCTCTACAATGAGCAGTTCTTC
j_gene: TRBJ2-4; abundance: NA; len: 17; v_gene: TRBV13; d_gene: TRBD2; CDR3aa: CASSFMASGRAKNIQYF; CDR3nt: TGTGCCAGCAGCTTTATGGCTAGCGGGAGGGCCAAAAACATTCAGTACTTC
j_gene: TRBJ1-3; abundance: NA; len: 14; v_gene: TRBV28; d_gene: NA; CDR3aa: CASSFWGTGNTIYF; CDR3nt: TGTGCCAGCAGTTTTTGGGGGACTGGAAACACCATATATTTT
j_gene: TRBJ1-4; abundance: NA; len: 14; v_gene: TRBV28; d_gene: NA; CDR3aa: CASSYRVYGEKLFF; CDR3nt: TGTGCCAGCAGTTACAGGGTTTATGGTGAAAAACTGTTTTTT
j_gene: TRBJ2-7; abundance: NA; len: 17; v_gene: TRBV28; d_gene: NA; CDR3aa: CASSPFPVKGVPYEQYF; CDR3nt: TGTGCCAGCAGTCCCTTCCCCGTGAAGGGGGTACCCTACGAGCAGTACTTC
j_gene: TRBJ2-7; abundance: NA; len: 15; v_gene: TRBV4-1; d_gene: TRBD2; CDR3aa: CASSKTSGQTYEQYF; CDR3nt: TGCGCCAGCAGTAAGACTAGCGGGCAAACCTACGAGCAGTACTTC
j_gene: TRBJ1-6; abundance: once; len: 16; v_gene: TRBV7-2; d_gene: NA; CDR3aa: CASSLVYRHEDSPLHF; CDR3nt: TGTGCCAGCAGCTTAGTGTATCGGCACGAGGATTCACCCCTCCACTTT
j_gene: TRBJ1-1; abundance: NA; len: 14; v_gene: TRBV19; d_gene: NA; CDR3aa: CASSIPNLSTEAFF; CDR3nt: TGTGCCAGTAGTATCCCAAACTTGAGCACTGAAGCTTTCTTT
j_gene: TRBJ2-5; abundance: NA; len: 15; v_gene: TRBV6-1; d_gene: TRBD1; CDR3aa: CASSERGQGQETQYF; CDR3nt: TGTGCCAGCAGTGAAAGGGGACAGGGCCAAGAGACCCAGTACTTC
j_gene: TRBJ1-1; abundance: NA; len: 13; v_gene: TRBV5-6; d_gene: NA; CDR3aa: CASSHRGNTEAFF; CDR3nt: TGTGCCAGCAGCCATCGGGGCAACACTGAAGCTTTCTTT
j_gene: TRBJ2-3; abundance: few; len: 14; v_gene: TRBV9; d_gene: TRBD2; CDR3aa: CASSVSGRADTQYF; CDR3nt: TGTGCCAGCAGCGTTAGCGGGCGGGCAGATACGCAGTATTTT
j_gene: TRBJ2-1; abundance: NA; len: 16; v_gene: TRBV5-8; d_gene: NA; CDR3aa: CASSLGTQLSRDEQFF; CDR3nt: TGTGCCAGCAGCTTGGGGACTCAACTTAGCAGGGATGAGCAGTTCTTC
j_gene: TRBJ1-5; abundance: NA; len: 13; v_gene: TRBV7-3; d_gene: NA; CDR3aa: CASSLTGGGPQHF; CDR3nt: TGTGCCAGCAGCTTAACGGGGGGAGGGCCCCAGCATTTT
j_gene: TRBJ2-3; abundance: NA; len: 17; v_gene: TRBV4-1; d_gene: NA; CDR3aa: CASSQDWGYGVADTQYF; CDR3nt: TGCGCCAGCAGCCAAGATTGGGGATATGGTGTCGCAGATACGCAGTATTTT
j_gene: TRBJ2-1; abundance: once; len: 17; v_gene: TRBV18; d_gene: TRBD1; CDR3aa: CASSPNLDRGYYNEQFF; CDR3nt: TGTGCCAGCTCACCCAATCTGGACAGGGGCTACTACAATGAGCAGTTCTTC
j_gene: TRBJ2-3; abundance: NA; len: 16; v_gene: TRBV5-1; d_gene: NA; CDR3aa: CASSLIPGRVGFTQYF; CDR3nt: TGCGCCAGCAGCTTGATTCCTGGCAGGGTAGGATTTACGCAGTATTTT